This entry concerns a single T cell receptor beta chain. Its binding antigen is unknown. Per-base quality was not reported, and no clone a single base away is much larger than it. The sample originates from a study of blood T cell repertoires in COVID-19 (dated by TCRdb to about 2020). About the study as a whole: Samples covering the acute and convalescent phases of COVID-19 were provided by collaborators in the United States, Italy and Spain. Where available, HLA class I and class II types were obtained from metadata supplied by the sample provider rather than from assay-based typing. A freely available public database, intended as a resource for researchers studying the immune response to SARS-CoV-2, is where the repertoires were released. Nearly every sample came with metadata listing a de-identified subject ID, COVID-19 status, age in years and sex. Samples were obtained from the ongoing ImmuneRACE study (first 160 participants) and from over 1,000 subjects provided by 6 global collaborators. The dataset comprised deeply sampled blood TCRbeta repertoires from subjects exposed to, actively infected with, or recovered from COVID-19. The prospective study material was composed of cDNA or gDNA derived from T cells, B-cell-depleted T cells, or PBMCs.

Per the germline V gene, SGDLS is the CDR1 and YYNGEE is the CDR2. The CDR3 runs 15 residues from the cysteine to the phenylalanine. The CDR3 DNA has 45 bases and is translated from base 1. V gives up 4 bases and J gives up 8 bases, and the segment between their germline ends measures 19 bases. Beyond this particular receptor, the publication reports: The amount of clinical and demographic metadata varied by source and participant and was provided uncurated.

Collaborating institutions collected whole blood in K2EDTA tubes following their own protocols. For TCRbeta analysis, collaborator samples were shipped as frozen whole blood, as isolated PBMCs, or as DNA extracted from either sample type. TCRbeta CDR3 regions were amplified from genomic DNA using the immunoSEQ Assay, a bias-controlled multiplex PCR. The study's processing was this. The number of nucleated cells in each sample was estimated by amplification of reference gene primers within the assay. To quantify the absolute abundance of each unique TCRbeta CDR3 rearrangement, sequence reads were collapsed and filtered. Productive Simpson clonality was computed per sample as the square root of Simpson's diversity index over productive rearrangements. Imported from immuneACCESS, the table was reduced by TCRdb to in-frame sequences with V and J called. These copies leave out some clones; in studies compared against another copy, an unresolved V gene accounts for under half, and the cause of the remainder is not known. V and J calls and clone size follow that table, whereas D and trimming were derived from the DNA. This sample is represented by some 460,000 clones; around 89% of them were singletons. The ten largest clonotypes hold approximately 4.5% of the sample.

The receptor's source is a young woman with acute or convalescent COVID-19. The sequence links TRBV9 to TRBJ2-1, and the D gene may be TRBD1, 6 bases matching. Specimen: peripheral blood. CDR3 loop: CASSYDRTGLDEQFF. Here is the DNA: TGTGCCAGCAGCTATGACCGAACAGGGTTGGATGAGCAGTTCTTC.